This T cell receptor beta chain was profiled in a study of cytotoxic CD8 clonotypes in ibrutinib-treated CLL. Study in general: With a range of 6 to 36, the median treatment time before response samples were taken was over 9 months. Samples had a mean of 255,043 productive templates and tens of thousands of productive rearrangements.

As to this clone: The target antigen is unknown.

Profiling relied on immunoSEQ multiplex PCR, and the TCRdb table lists in-frame clones only, not all of them. Here the sample spans around 5,500 clones, 68% being singletons. Study-wide points: Against age-matched healthy donors, baseline clonality ran higher and tracked circulating CD8+ T-cell counts. Stable or contracted on treatment, public clonotypes were also uncommon.

The CDR3 sequence is 13 residues long. V dropped 5 bases and J dropped 5 bases, with 12 bases sitting between them. Germline CDR1 is LNHDA and CDR2 is SQIVND (reference sequence). The sequence came from a human donor with chronic lymphocytic leukemia. The sample here was PBMCs, taken before ibrutinib treatment. The rearrangement links TRBV19 to TRBJ2-5; TRBD1 is a possible D gene (6 bases). The CDR3 reads CASSWAQGETQYF. The DNA of the CDR3 is TGTGCCAGTAGTTGGGCCCAGGGGGAGACCCAGTACTTC. The full variable domain, rest sourced from reference TRBV19 and TRBJ2-5, is DGGITQSPKYLFRKEGQNVTLSCEQNLNHDAMYWYRQDPGQGLRLIYYSQIVNDFQKGDIAEGYSVSREKKESFPLTVTSAQKNPTAFYLCASSWAQGETQYFGPGTRLLVL.